The clone carrying this T cell receptor (beta chain) was picked up a small number of times. These data belong to a study of T cells in Graves' hyperthyroidism and ophthalmopathy. From RNA transcripts, TCR beta CDR3 regions were amplified. Initially, a first-round RT-PCR of the TCR CDR3 employed the HTBI primer set. TCRdb ran MiXCR on the multiplex PCR reads and lists one entry per CDR3 protein. The sample carries about 320,000 distinct CDR3 sequences, approximately 17% recorded once. The CDR3 length is 12 residues. Trimming left V 3 bases short and J 5 bases short, with 4 bases between. Germline assignment: CDR1 SGHAT and CDR2 FQNNGV. Graves' hyperthyroidism qualified as stable when ophthalmopathy did not progress within 18 months.

V and J are TRBV11-2 and TRBJ2-2, with unresolved D. The sequenced material came from blood. The receptor was isolated from a man aged 25-45 years with Graves' hyperthyroidism. CDR3: CASSFATGELFF. The DNA of the CDR3 is TGTGCCAGCAGCTTTGCGACCGGGGAGCTGTTTTTT.